One and the same sample provided the 28 T cell receptor beta chains below, sequenced in a study of shared clonotypes between healthy human individuals. Some clones are missing from TCRdb's copy, which holds only in-frame ones; the method was immunoSEQ multiplex PCR. The table records roughly 2 million clones, around 95% of them present only once. Sequences were obtained from naive CD4+ T cells sorted from blood. Described subset: CD45RA+ positively selected. The receptors were gathered from a man younger than 30 in good health.

This sequence joins TRBV5-4 and TRBJ2-1; 10 nucleotides match TRBD2. This CDR3 has 14 residues. Germline V CDR1 and CDR2: SGHNT, YYREEE (reference sequence). The ends lost 3 bases at V and 9 bases at J; junction bases unmatched: 6. CDR3 bases: TGTGCCAGCAGCTCACTAGCGGGGCTGTCTGAGCAGTTCTTC. Translation gives CASSSLAGLSEQFF.

The V and J genes are TRBV7-9 and TRBJ1-6; tentative D call: TRBD1 (5 bases). Trimming took 5 bases from V and 9 from J, leaving 17 bases between them. The CDR3 is made up of 15 amino acids. Germline V gene lookup returns CDR1 SEHNR and CDR2 FQNEAQ (reference sequence). The CDR3 DNA is TGTGCCAGCAGCCTCTCCGGGACTACGGGTTCACCCCTCCACTTT. Translation: CASSLSGTTGSPLHF.

The chain has TRBV6-6 and TRBJ1-3; D not resolved. V lost 2 bases, J lost 0 bases, and 8 bases lay in between. Germline CDR1 MNHNY, CDR2 SVGAGI (reference sequence). The CDR3 has 15 residues. CDR3 sequence reads: CASSYILNSGNTIYF. The CDR3 nucleotides read TGTGCCAGCAGTTACATCCTTAACTCTGGAAACACCATATATTTT.

This chain uses TRBV7-9 with TRBJ2-1; 7 bases are a match to TRBD2. The CDR3 has 13 residues. The V gene's germline CDR1 is SEHNR and CDR2 FQNEAQ (reference sequence). The ends lost 0 bases at V and 10 bases at J; junction bases unmatched: 3. The CDR3 DNA reads TGTGCCAGCAGCTTAGCGGGAGGGGCGGAGCAGTTCTTC. It specifies CASSLAGGAEQFF.

This sequence joins TRBV2 and TRBJ1-3; weak D call: TRBD1 (5 bases). CDR1 SNHLY and CDR2 FYNNEI come from the germline V gene. The ends were cut back, 6 bases at V and 8 bases at J, with 17 bases in the middle. The CDR3 spans 14 residues. The CDR3 region has the DNA TGTGCCAGCAGCCAAGGAGGGGTTCCGGACACCATATATTTT. Amino acid sequence: CASSQGGVPDTIYF.

The gene calls are TRBV9 and TRBJ2-7, with D perhaps TRBD1 (6 bases). Between the trimmed V and J ends, which lost 0 bases and 4 bases, there was a span of 8 bases. This CDR3 has 13 amino acids. Germline V gene lookup returns CDR1 SGDLS and CDR2 YYNGEE. CDR3 bases: TGTGCCAGCAGCGTAGACAGGGTGTACGAGCAGTACTTC. It encodes CASSVDRVYEQYF.

Remarks on this clone: Other DNA sequences in this sample translate to the same CDR3. The gene calls are TRBV5-1 and TRBJ2-3; 8 nucleotides agree with TRBD2. This CDR3 has 14 residues. The germline gives CDR1 SGHRS, CDR2 YFSETQ. The V segment lost 4 bases and the J segment 2 bases; nucleotides outside the gene matches: 3. The CDR3 protein is CASSPSGSTDTQYF. The CDR3 region has the DNA TGCGCCAGCAGCCCTAGCGGGTCCACAGATACGCAGTATTTT.

V is TRBV5-4 and J is TRBJ2-5; TRBD1 aligns across 11 bases. Trimming at V came to 3 bases and at J to 9 bases, leaving 7 bases not matched to a gene. The CDR3 is 14 residues long. From germline, CDR1 is SGHNT and CDR2 YYREEE (reference sequence). CDR3 sequence (DNA): TGTGCCAGCAGCTACGAGGGGACAGGGGGAGCCCAGTACTTC. It codes for CASSYEGTGGAQYF.

The chain carries TRBV5-4 and TRBJ1-2, with D hard to call. This CDR3 contains 15 residues. The V end was cut by 4 bases, the J end by 4 bases, with 17 bases between. From germline, CDR1 is SGHNT and CDR2 YYREEE (reference sequence). CDR3 coding DNA: TGTGCCAGCAGCCAAGATCGGGCCAGCGCCTATGGCTACACCTTC. It is translated as CASSQDRASAYGYTF.

The CDR3 sequence is CASSSGSIGELFF. The CDR3 coding sequence is TGTGCCTCATCTAGCGGGAGCATCGGGGAGCTGTTTTTT. The genes are TRBV10-3 and TRBJ2-2, with TRBD2 matching 10 bases. Germline values: CDR1 ENHRY, CDR2 SYGVKD. The CDR3 consists of 13 residues. The junction had 7 bases not matched to a gene; V was cut back by 11 bases and J by 7 bases.

A word on this clone: One end of the junction does not line up with germline, which may come from a read error. This chain uses TRBV10-3 with TRBJ1-1, with TRBD1 matching over 7 bases. The CDR3 runs 12 residues. CDR1 and CDR2 (germline): ENHRY, SYGVKD. Written as DNA, the CDR3 is TGTGCCGTCAGTTGGGACAGCGAAGAAGCTTTCTTT. It specifies CAVSWDSEEAFF.

This chain joins TRBV10-3 and TRBJ2-4; 12 bases line up with TRBD2. Germline CDR1 ENHRY, CDR2 SYGVKD. After removal of 4 bases from V and 7 bases from J, the junction contained 5 bases not matched to a gene. CDR3 length: 15 amino acids. The CDR3 protein is CAISGLAGAGNIQYF. CDR3 sequence (DNA): TGTGCCATCAGTGGACTAGCGGGGGCCGGGAACATTCAGTACTTC.

The chain carries TRBV30 and TRBJ2-3; D ambiguous. This CDR3 comprises 13 residues. The germline V gene has CDR1 GTSNPN and CDR2 SVGIG (reference sequence). Trimming stripped 4 bases from V and 6 bases from J, with 14 bases between. The CDR3 DNA is TGTGCCTGGACCTCATCCCCGGCGGATACGCAGTATTTT. Residues: CAWTSSPADTQYF. The whole variable domain, filled in from reference TRBV30 and TRBJ2-3, reads SQTIHQWPATLVQPVGSPLSLECTVEGTSNPNLYWYRQAAGRGLQLLFYSVGIGQISSEVPQNLSASRPQDRQFILSSKKLLLSDSGFYLCAWTSSPADTQYFGPGTRLTVL.

The chain joins TRBV5-6 to TRBJ1-6; D might be TRBD1 (6 bases). This CDR3 spans 16 amino acids. The germline V gene encodes CDR1 SGHDT and CDR2 YYEEEE. V was shortened by 0 bases and J by 7 bases, with 14 bases between the two germline ends. The chain's CDR3 is CASSLGLRQENSPLHF. CDR3 nucleotides: TGTGCCAGCAGCTTGGGTCTGAGACAGGAGAATTCACCCCTCCACTTT.

This rearrangement joins TRBV19 to TRBJ1-2, with D perhaps TRBD1 (6 bases). Germline V gives CDR1 LNHDA, CDR2 SQIVND (reference sequence). Trimming removed 7 bases from V and 8 bases from J, with 17 bases in between. The CDR3 is made up of 13 amino acids. The CDR3 bases are TGTGCCAGTATACGGACAGCGGGGGCCGGCTACACCTTC. Encoded protein: CASIRTAGAGYTF.

The genes are TRBV29-1 and TRBJ1-4, with TRBD1 matching 7 bases. CDR1 is SQVTM and CDR2 is ANQGSEA in the germline V gene. This CDR3 has 13 residues. V was pared by 6 bases and J by 4 bases, with 5 bases of the junction left unmatched. CDR3 in amino acids: CSVAGGGNEKLFF. The CDR3 nucleotides read TGCAGCGTCGCAGGGGGAGGTAATGAAAAACTGTTTTTT. Drawing the rest from reference TRBV29-1 and TRBJ1-4, the complete variable domain is SAVISQKPSRDICQRGTSLTIQCQVDSQVTMMFWYRQQPGQSLTLIATANQGSEATYESGFVIDKFPISRPNLTFSTLTVSNMSPEDSSIYLCSVAGGGNEKLFFGSGTQLSVL.

The chain joins TRBV9 to TRBJ1-4; D unresolved. Germline values: CDR1 SGDLS, CDR2 YYNGEE. CDR3 length: 17 amino acids. Trimming stripped 1 base from V and 3 bases from J, with 16 bases between. Here the CDR3 reads CASSVKDGGWANEKLFF. As DNA, the CDR3 is TGTGCCAGCAGCGTAAAAGACGGAGGGTGGGCTAATGAAAAACTGTTTTTT.

V gene TRBV7-2 combines with J gene TRBJ2-7; D is uncertain. This CDR3 contains 14 residues. The V end was cut by 3 bases, the J end by 0 bases, with 9 bases between. Germline CDR1 and CDR2: SGHTA and FQGNSA. The CDR3 here is CASSFGKTSYEQYF. The CDR3 DNA follows: TGTGCCAGCAGCTTTGGGAAAACCTCCTACGAGCAGTACTTC.

This chain uses TRBV19 with TRBJ2-5, with a tentative D call TRBD1 (6 bases). Trimming removed 1 base at V and 4 bases at J, with 13 bases between. Germline V gene lookup returns CDR1 LNHDA and CDR2 SQIVND (reference sequence). This CDR3 has 15 residues. The CDR3 nucleotides are TGTGCCAGTAGTATAGCGACAGGTACACCAGAGACCCAGTACTTC. Translated, it gives CASSIATGTPETQYF.

V and J are TRBV18 and TRBJ2-6, with TRBD1 identical over 10 bases. This CDR3 has 16 amino acids. V dropped 5 bases and J dropped 3; count of bases not matched to a gene: 4. Germline lookup yields CDR1 KGHSH and CDR2 LQKENI. The chain's CDR3 is CASSRQGAHGANVLTF. The DNA of the CDR3 is TGTGCCAGCTCAAGACAGGGGGCTCATGGGGCCAACGTCCTGACTTTC.

This chain links TRBV5-1 with TRBJ2-7; a weak D match, TRBD1 (6 bases). The CDR3 is 14 residues long. CDR1 is SGHRS, CDR2 YFSETQ, per germline. The V end was cut by 8 bases, the J end by 5 bases, with 20 bases between. The CDR3 here is CASRKGADSNEQYF. As DNA, the CDR3 is TGCGCCAGTAGAAAAGGGGCGGACAGTAACGAGCAGTACTTC.

V gene TRBV30 combines with J gene TRBJ2-3; weak D call: TRBD2 (5 bases). The CDR3 contains 15 residues. V shed 5 bases and J shed 3 bases, with 18 bases lying between them. Germline-derived CDR1 and CDR2 are GTSNPN and SVGIG (reference sequence). This CDR3 reads CAWFAGSPATDTQYF. The CDR3 DNA reads as TGTGCCTGGTTTGCTGGGAGCCCCGCGACAGATACGCAGTATTTT.

The V gene is TRBV5-4, the J gene TRBJ2-1; D not certain. The V end lost 4 bases, the J end lost 2 bases, and 10 bases lay between the germline ends. This CDR3 region has 14 residues. CDR1 is SGHNT and CDR2 is YYREEE in the germline V gene (reference sequence). The CDR3 sequence: CASSGVSAYNEQFF. For the CDR3, the DNA is TGTGCCAGCAGCGGAGTTTCGGCCTACAATGAGCAGTTCTTC.

CDR3 sequence: CASSEALTAANYGYTF. In nucleotides, the CDR3 is TGTGCCAGCAGTGAAGCGCTAACGGCCGCTAACTATGGCTACACCTTC. This chain links TRBV6-1 with TRBJ1-2; D remains ambiguous. The V end lost 0 bases, the J end lost 0 bases, and 11 bases lay between the germline ends. CDR3 length equals 16 residues. In germline, CDR1 is MNHNS, CDR2 SASEGT.

The V call is TRBV5-8, the J call TRBJ1-4, with 8 bases that match TRBD1. CDR1 and CDR2 (germline): SGHTS, YDEGEE. The CDR3 sequence is 17 residues long. Trimming took 0 bases from V and 1 from J; bases not matched to a gene: 5. CDR3 in amino acids: CASSLGTGPGTNEKLFF. In DNA, the CDR3 is TGTGCCAGCAGCTTGGGGACAGGGCCGGGAACTAATGAAAAACTGTTTTTT. The full variable domain, with the rest looked up from reference TRBV5-8 and TRBJ1-4, is EAGVTQSPTHLIKTRGQQATLRCSPISGHTSVYWYQQALGLGLQFLLWYDEGEERNRGNFPPRFSGRQFPNYSSELNVNALELEDSALYLCASSLGTGPGTNEKLFFGSGTQLSVL.

The chain joins TRBV6-6 to TRBJ1-2; weak D call: TRBD1 (6 bases). This CDR3 is 15 amino acids long. V lost 0 bases and J lost 0, with 8 bases in between. From germline, CDR1 is MNHNY and CDR2 SVGAGI (reference sequence). The CDR3 loop is CASSYSGGANYGYTF. DNA of the CDR3: TGTGCCAGCAGTTACTCAGGGGGTGCTAACTATGGCTACACCTTC.

The chain has TRBV6-4 and TRBJ2-7, with D possibly being TRBD2 (6 bases). Trimming stripped 10 bases from V and 5 bases from J, with 21 bases between. In germline, CDR1 is MRHNA, CDR2 SNTAGT. The CDR3 contains 14 residues. CDR3 DNA: TGTGCCATCACGCCCTGGGGACTGGTCCACGAGCAGTACTTC. Translating gives CAITPWGLVHEQYF.

This chain links TRBV18 with TRBJ1-2, with D perhaps TRBD1 (5 bases). Trimming took 3 bases from V and 4 from J, leaving 12 bases between them. Germline-derived CDR1 and CDR2 are KGHSH and LQKENI. The CDR3 runs 14 residues. The CDR3 loop is CASSPDPGPYGYTF. Here the CDR3 DNA reads TGTGCCAGCTCACCGGACCCAGGGCCCTATGGCTACACCTTC.